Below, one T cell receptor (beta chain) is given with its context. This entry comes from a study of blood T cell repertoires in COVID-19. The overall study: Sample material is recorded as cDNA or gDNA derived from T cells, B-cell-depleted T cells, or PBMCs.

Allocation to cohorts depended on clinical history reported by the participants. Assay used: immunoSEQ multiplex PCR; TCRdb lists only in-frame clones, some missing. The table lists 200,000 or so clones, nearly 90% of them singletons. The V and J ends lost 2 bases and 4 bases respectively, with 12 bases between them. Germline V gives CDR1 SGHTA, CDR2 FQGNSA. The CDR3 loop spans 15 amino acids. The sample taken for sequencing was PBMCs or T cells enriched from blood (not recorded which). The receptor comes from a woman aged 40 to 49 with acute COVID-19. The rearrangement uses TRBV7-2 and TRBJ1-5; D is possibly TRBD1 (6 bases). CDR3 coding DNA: TGTGCCAGCAGCTTAACCAGGGGAAGTAATCAGCCCCAGCATTTT. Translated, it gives CASSLTRGSNQPQHF.